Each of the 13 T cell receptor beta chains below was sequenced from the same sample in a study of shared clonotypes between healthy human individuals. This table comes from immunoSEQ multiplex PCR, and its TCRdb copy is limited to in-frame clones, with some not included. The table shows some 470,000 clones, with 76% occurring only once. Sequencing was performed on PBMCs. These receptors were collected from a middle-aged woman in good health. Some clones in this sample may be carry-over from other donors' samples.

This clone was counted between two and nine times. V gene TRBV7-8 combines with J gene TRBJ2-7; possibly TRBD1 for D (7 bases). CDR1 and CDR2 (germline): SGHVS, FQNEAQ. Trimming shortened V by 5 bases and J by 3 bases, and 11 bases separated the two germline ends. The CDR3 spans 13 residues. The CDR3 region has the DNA TGTGCCAGCAGCGCGGGACAGAGCTACGAGCAGTACTTC. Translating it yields CASSAGQSYEQYF.

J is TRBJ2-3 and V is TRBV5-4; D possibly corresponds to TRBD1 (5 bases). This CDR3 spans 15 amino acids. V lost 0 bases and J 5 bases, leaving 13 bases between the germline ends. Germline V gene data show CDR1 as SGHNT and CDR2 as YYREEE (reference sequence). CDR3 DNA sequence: TGTGCCAGCAGCTTGGACAGGTCAACCGGAGATACGCAGTATTTT. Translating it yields CASSLDRSTGDTQYF.

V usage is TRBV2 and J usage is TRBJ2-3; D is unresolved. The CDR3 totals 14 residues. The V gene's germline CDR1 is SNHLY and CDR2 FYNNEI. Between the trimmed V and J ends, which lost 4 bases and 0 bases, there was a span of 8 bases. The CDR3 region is CASSASWSTDTQYF. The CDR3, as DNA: TGTGCCAGCAGTGCCTCATGGAGCACAGATACGCAGTATTTT.

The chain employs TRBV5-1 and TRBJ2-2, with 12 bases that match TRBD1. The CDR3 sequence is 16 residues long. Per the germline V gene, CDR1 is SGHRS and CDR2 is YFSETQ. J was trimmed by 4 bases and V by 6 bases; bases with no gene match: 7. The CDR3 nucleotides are TGCGCCAGCACGGGACAGGGGGCTGCGGTCACCGGGGAGCTGTTTTTT. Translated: CASTGQGAAVTGELFF.

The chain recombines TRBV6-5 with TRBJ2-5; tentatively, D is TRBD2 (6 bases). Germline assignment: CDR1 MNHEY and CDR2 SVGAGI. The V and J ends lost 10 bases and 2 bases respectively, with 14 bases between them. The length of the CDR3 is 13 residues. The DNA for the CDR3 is TGTGCCACCCGGGACTTCCCTCAAGAGACCCAGTACTTC. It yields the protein CATRDFPQETQYF.

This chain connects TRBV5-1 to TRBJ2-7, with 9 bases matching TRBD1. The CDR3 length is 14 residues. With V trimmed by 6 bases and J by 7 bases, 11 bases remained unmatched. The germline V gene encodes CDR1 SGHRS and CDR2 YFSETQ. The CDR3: CASTTTGGIGEQYF. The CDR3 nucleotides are TGCGCCAGCACCACGACAGGGGGGATCGGAGAGCAGTACTTC.

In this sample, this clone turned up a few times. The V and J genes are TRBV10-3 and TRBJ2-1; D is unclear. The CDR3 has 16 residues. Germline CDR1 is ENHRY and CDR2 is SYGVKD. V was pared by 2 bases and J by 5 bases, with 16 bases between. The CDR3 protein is CAISEVTSRENNEQFF. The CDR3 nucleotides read TGTGCCATCAGTGAGGTGACCAGCAGAGAAAACAATGAGCAGTTCTTC.

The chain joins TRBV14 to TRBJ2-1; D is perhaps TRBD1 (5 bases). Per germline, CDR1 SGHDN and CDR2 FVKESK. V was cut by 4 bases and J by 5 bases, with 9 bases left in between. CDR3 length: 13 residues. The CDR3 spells CASSPRGNNEQFF. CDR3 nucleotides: TGTGCCAGCAGCCCTAGGGGAAACAATGAGCAGTTCTTC.

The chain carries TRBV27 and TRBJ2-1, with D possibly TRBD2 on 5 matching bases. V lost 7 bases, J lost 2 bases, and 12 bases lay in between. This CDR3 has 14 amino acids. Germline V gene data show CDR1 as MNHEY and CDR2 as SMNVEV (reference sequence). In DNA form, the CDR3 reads TGTGCCAGCACCCCGACGGGAACCTACAATGAGCAGTTCTTC. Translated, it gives CASTPTGTYNEQFF.

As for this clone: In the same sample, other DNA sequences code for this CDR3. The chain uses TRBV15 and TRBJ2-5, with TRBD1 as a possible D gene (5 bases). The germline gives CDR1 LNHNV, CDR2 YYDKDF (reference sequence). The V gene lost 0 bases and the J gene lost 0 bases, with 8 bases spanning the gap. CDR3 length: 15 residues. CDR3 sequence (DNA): TGTGCCACCAGCAGAGATAGGGGTTACCAAGAGACCCAGTACTTC. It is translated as CATSRDRGYQETQYF.

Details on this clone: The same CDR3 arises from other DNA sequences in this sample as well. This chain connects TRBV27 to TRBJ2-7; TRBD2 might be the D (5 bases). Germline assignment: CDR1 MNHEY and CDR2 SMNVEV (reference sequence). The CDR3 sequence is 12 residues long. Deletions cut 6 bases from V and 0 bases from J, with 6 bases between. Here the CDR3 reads CASRGSSYEQYF. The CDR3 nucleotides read TGTGCCAGCAGGGGGAGCTCCTACGAGCAGTACTTC.

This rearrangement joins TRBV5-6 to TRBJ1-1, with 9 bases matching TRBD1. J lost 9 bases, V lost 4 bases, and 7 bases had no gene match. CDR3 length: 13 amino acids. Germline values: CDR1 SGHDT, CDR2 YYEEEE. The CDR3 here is CASSPGQGRKAFF. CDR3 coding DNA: TGTGCCAGCAGCCCTGGACAGGGGCGAAAAGCTTTCTTT.

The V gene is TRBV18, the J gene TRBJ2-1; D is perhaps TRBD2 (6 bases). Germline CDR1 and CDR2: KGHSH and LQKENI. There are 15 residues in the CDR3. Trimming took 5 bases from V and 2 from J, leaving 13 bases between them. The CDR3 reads CASSATRGPYNEQFF. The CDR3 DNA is TGTGCCAGCTCAGCGACTAGGGGACCCTACAATGAGCAGTTCTTC.